One sample yielded the 6 T cell receptor beta chains listed below, sequenced in a study of cytomegalovirus exposure and HLA in healthy donors. TCRdb's copy holds only in-frame clones and misses some; the assay was immunoSEQ multiplex PCR. The sample consists of 250,000 to 400,000 clones, over 75% of them appearing once. The sample taken for sequencing was PBMCs. The receptors were sampled from a man aged 25-45 years in good health and CMV-seronegative.

The chain uses TRBV4-3 and TRBJ2-2; the match to TRBD2 covers 9 bases. The V gene's germline CDR1 is LGHNA and CDR2 YSLEER. V lost 0 bases, J lost 2 bases, and 4 bases stayed unmatched. The CDR3 length is 17 residues. CDR3 in DNA: TGCGCCAGCAGCCAAGATTGGCGGGGGGGCAACACCGGGGAGCTGTTTTTT. Translated: CASSQDWRGGNTGELFF.

The chain recombines TRBV5-1 with TRBJ1-1; 9 bases map to TRBD1. The CDR3 totals 13 residues. Germline V gene data show CDR1 as SGHRS and CDR2 as YFSETQ. V trimming: 4 bases; J trimming: 4 bases; junction bases outside the gene matches: 2. This CDR3 is CASSVDRGTEAFF. The DNA for the CDR3 is TGCGCCAGCAGCGTGGACAGGGGCACTGAAGCTTTCTTT.

This clone is a singleton in its sample. The J gene is TRBJ2-1, the V gene TRBV4-3; 7 bases map to TRBD1. V lost 4 bases and J lost 3; bases outside the gene matches: 9. The CDR3 length is 16 residues. In germline, CDR1 is LGHNA, CDR2 YSLEER. CDR3 nucleotide sequence: TGCGCCAGCAGCCGTCTATCCGGGACAGTCTACAATGAGCAGTTCTTC. Protein product: CASSRLSGTVYNEQFF.

The chain recombines TRBV19 with TRBJ2-1; 10 nucleotides agree with TRBD2. Unmatched junction bases numbered 2, after V lost 6 bases and J lost 3 bases. CDR3 length: 14 residues. Per the germline V gene, CDR1 is LNHDA and CDR2 is SQIVND (reference sequence). As DNA, the CDR3 is TGTGCCAGTAGAGGACTAGCGGACTACAATGAGCAGTTCTTC. It is translated as CASRGLADYNEQFF.

The rearrangement joins TRBV9 to TRBJ1-2; 8 positions match TRBD1. The CDR3 loop spans 12 amino acids. The trim removed 7 bases at V and 5 bases at J, leaving 4 bases unmatched. The germline V gene encodes CDR1 SGDLS and CDR2 YYNGEE. Here the CDR3 reads CASGDRWYGYTF. CDR3 DNA sequence: TGTGCCAGCGGGGACAGGTGGTATGGCTACACCTTC.

The chain employs TRBV5-1 and TRBJ1-2; the match to TRBD1 covers 9 bases. This CDR3 contains 18 residues. Germline V gives CDR1 SGHRS, CDR2 YFSETQ. With V trimmed by 0 bases and J by 0 bases, 9 bases remained unmatched. The CDR3 DNA reads TGCGCCAGCAGCTTGGCCCCACAGGGGGCGTTAGCTAACTATGGCTACACCTTC. Residues: CASSLAPQGALANYGYTF.